Listed below are T cell receptor beta chains from one sample, sequenced in a study of blood T cell repertoires in COVID-19. The table came from immunoSEQ multiplex PCR; TCRdb's copy has only in-frame clones and leaves some out. The sample lists about 300,000 clones; approximately 90% were seen once. The material sequenced was peripheral blood. The source is a man aged 40-50 years with acute or convalescent COVID-19. CDR3s include the opening cysteine and the closing phenylalanine or tryptophan. The order of the fields is clone size, D gene, V gene, J gene, CDR3 DNA, CDR3 protein. A D gene is named only where the DNA matches it firmly. Rows may omit the clone size; those that give it use once, few, many or a size class.

.	.	TRBV30	TRBJ1-1	TGTGCCTGGAGTGGCAGGGGCTCGGACACTGAAGCTTTCTTT	CAWSGRGSDTEAFF
.	.	TRBV9	TRBJ2-1	TGTGCCAGCAGCCCTTTCCTAGGGGGGGGCAATGAGCAGTTCTTC	CASSPFLGGGNEQFF
once	.	TRBV4-1	TRBJ1-2	TGCGCCAGCAGCCCCGGCGGACTGAACTATGGCTACACCTTC	CASSPGGLNYGYTF
.	.	TRBV7-6	TRBJ2-3	TGTGCCAGCAGCTCAACCTTAGCTTCGGCAGGGGAGAGAGATACGCAGTATTTT	CASSSTLASAGERDTQYF
.	.	TRBV27	TRBJ1-2	TGTGCCAGCAGTTTATCTTTCGCCTTACTACCCTATGGCTACACCTTC	CASSLSFALLPYGYTF
.	TRBD1	TRBV5-1	TRBJ1-1	TGCGCCAGCAGCCCCCAGGGACAGGGGGTGGCTGAAGCTTTCTTT	CASSPQGQGVAEAFF
.	TRBD1	TRBV6-5	TRBJ1-5	TGTGCCAGCCAACAGGGGAATCAGCCCCAGCATTTT	CASQQGNQPQHF
.	.	TRBV5-8	TRBJ1-5	TGTGCCAGCAGCGGATCCACTACGGGGGGGCAGCCCCAGCATTTT	CASSGSTTGGQPQHF
.	.	TRBV12-3/TRBV12-4	TRBJ2-7	TGTGCCAGCAGTGCCGAGGTCCACTACGAGCAGTACTTC	CASSAEVHYEQYF
.	.	TRBV5-1	TRBJ1-2	TGCGCCAGCAGCTTGGACGGGATAGGTGGCTACACCTTC	CASSLDGIGGYTF
.	.	TRBV27	TRBJ2-7	TGTGCCAGCAGTTCACTGAGACGGGGTTTTTCTTACGAGCAGTACTTC	CASSSLRRGFSYEQYF
.	.	TRBV5-1	TRBJ2-3	TGCGCCAGCAGCTCCCTAGGGGCAGATACGCAGTATTTT	CASSSLGADTQYF
.	.	TRBV3-1/TRBV3-2	TRBJ2-7	TGTGCCAGCAGCCCAAGGACAAGGGCGGAGGAGCAGTACTTC	CASSPRTRAEEQYF
.	TRBD1	TRBV29-1	TRBJ1-2	TGCAGCGTTCAGGGGGTTAACTATGGCTACACCTTC	CSVQGVNYGYTF
.	TRBD1	TRBV6-2/TRBV6-3	TRBJ1-5	TGTGCCAGCAGTAAACAGGGGGCAACTCAGCCCCAGCATTTT	CASSKQGATQPQHF
.	TRBD2	TRBV6-1	TRBJ2-3	TGTGCCAGCAGTGGCCGACTAGCGGGGCCCACAGATACGCAGTATTTT	CASSGRLAGPTDTQYF
once	TRBD1	TRBV4-1	TRBJ1-6	TGCGCCAGCAGCCATGATCCGGGACAGTGGAATTCACCCCTCCACTTT	CASSHDPGQWNSPLHF
.	.	TRBV7-8	TRBJ2-7	TGTGCCAGCAGCCCCTTTGCGGGGCAAAGCTCCTACGAGCAGTACTTC	CASSPFAGQSSYEQYF
once	TRBD1	TRBV5-6	TRBJ2-3	TGTGCCAGCAGCCCGGGACAGCTTGTAGATACGCAGTATTTT	CASSPGQLVDTQYF
.	TRBD1	TRBV6-5	TRBJ1-2	TGTGCCAGCACCATCCAGGGGGCGGGAGGCTACACCTTC	CASTIQGAGGYTF
.	TRBD1	TRBV5-1	TRBJ1-1	TGCGCCAGCAGCCCAGACAGGGGTCAGGCTTTCTTT	CASSPDRGQAFF
.	.	TRBV6-1	TRBJ1-3	TGTGCCAGCAGTGTCTCCCCGGTCCTGAGCTCTGGAAACACCATATATTTT	CASSVSPVLSSGNTIYF
.	.	TRBV9	TRBJ1-1	TGTGCCAGCAGCGTACAGGGATCAAACACTGAAGCTTTCTTT	CASSVQGSNTEAFF
.	.	TRBV6-5	TRBJ1-1	TGTGCCGCCCAGATCCGGGGGGCAGGTGAAGCTTTCTTT	CAAQIRGAGEAFF
.	TRBD2	TRBV11-3	TRBJ2-7	TGTGCCAGCAGCTTAGGTAGCGGGGAGGGCTACGAGCAGTACTTC	CASSLGSGEGYEQYF
.	TRBD1	TRBV27	TRBJ1-1	TGTGCCACCCACAGGGGGACTGAAGCTTTCTTT	CATHRGTEAFF
.	.	TRBV5-1	TRBJ2-1	TGCGCCAGCAGCTTGGGTCTAGTAGAGGAGCAGTTCTTC	CASSLGLVEEQFF
.	TRBD1	TRBV7-2	TRBJ2-1	TGTGCCAGCAGCCCGGGACAGGGGGCGATTTACAATGAGCAGTTCTTC	CASSPGQGAIYNEQFF
.	.	TRBV10-3	TRBJ1-1	TGTGCCATCAGTGGTACGGTGAACACTGAAGCTTTCTTT	CAISGTVNTEAFF
.	TRBD1	TRBV7-9	TRBJ2-2	TGTGCCAGCAGTTTGCCGGGACAGGGGGCCGGGGAGCTGTTTTTT	CASSLPGQGAGELFF
.	.	TRBV12-3/TRBV12-4	TRBJ2-1	TGTGCCAGCAGTCCCGACAGCTACAATGAGCAGTTCTTC	CASSPDSYNEQFF
.	.	TRBV5-1	TRBJ1-2	TGCGCCAGCAGCTCCTTTGGACAGCTGGTCTATGGCTACACCTTC	CASSSFGQLVYGYTF
.	.	TRBV12-3/TRBV12-4	TRBJ1-1	TGTGCCAGCAGTTTATTGGCGGGCGGAGCTTTCTTT	CASSLLAGGAFF
.	TRBD1	TRBV7-9	TRBJ1-2	TGTGCCAGCAGCTTAGCCGGACAGGGTGCTAACTATGGCTACACCTTC	CASSLAGQGANYGYTF
few	.	TRBV5-1	TRBJ1-2	TGCGCCAGCAGCTCCACTACAGGACAGGGCTACACCTTC	CASSSTTGQGYTF
.	.	TRBV19	TRBJ2-3	TGTGCCAGTAGTTACTGGGCAGGGGTCTTCACAGATACGCAGTATTTT	CASSYWAGVFTDTQYF
.	.	TRBV5-6	TRBJ1-1	TGTGCCAGCAGCACTATTGGATCCAATGAAGCTTTCTTT	CASSTIGSNEAFF
.	.	TRBV14	TRBJ2-2	TGTGCCAGCAGGATTAGCATGCTAGGGGAGCTGTTTTTT	CASRISMLGELFF
.	.	TRBV7-9	TRBJ1-2	TGTGCCAGCAGTTTATCGGAGGATCGGTTCGATGGCTACACCTTC	CASSLSEDRFDGYTF
.	TRBD1	TRBV24-1	TRBJ1-2	TGTGCCACCAGTCGGGACAGCTATGGCTACACCTTC	CATSRDSYGYTF
once	.	TRBV29-1	TRBJ2-2	TGCAGCGCTTTTACTAGCCTCTCCGGGGAGCTGTTTTTT	CSAFTSLSGELFF
.	TRBD1	TRBV19	TRBJ1-5	TGTGCCACGGACAGGGAAGGCAATCAGCCCCAGCATTTT	CATDREGNQPQHF
once	TRBD1	TRBV10-3	TRBJ1-4	TGTGCCACACAGGGGGGGGAGAATGAAAAACTGTTTTTT	CATQGGENEKLFF
few	.	TRBV3-1/TRBV3-2	TRBJ2-7	TGTGCCAGCAGCCTCCTAGGGAGGGAGCAGTACTTC	CASSLLGREQYF
few	.	TRBV25-1	TRBJ1-1	TGTGCCAGCAGTACTCCTGGGGGGGCCGGTACTGAAGCTTTCTTT	CASSTPGGAGTEAFF
.	.	TRBV10-1	TRBJ2-1	TGCGCCAGCAGTGATGTTCAGGGGATCTACAATGAGCAGTTCTTC	CASSDVQGIYNEQFF
.	TRBD2	TRBV11-2	TRBJ2-5	TGTGCCAGCAGCTTAGGGGGACTAGCGGGAGAGACCCAGTACTTC	CASSLGGLAGETQYF
once	TRBD1	TRBV6-5	TRBJ1-2	TGTGCCAGCAGTACCCGACAGGGGAGCTATGGCTACACCTTC	CASSTRQGSYGYTF
.	TRBD1	TRBV10-3	TRBJ1-1	TGTGCCATCAGGGGACAGACCAATGAAGCTTTCTTT	CAIRGQTNEAFF